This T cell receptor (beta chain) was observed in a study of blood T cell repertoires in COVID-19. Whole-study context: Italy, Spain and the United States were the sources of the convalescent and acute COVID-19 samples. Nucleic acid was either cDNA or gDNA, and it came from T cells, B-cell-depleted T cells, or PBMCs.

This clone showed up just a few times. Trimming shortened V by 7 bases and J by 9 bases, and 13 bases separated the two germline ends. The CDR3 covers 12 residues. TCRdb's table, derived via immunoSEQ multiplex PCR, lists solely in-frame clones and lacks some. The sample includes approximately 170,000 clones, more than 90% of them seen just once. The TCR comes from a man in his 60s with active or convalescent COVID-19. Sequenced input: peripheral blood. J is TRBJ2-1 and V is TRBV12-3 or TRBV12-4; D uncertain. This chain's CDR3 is CASTLPPIEQFF. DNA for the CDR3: TGTGCCAGCACCCTCCCCCCTATTGAGCAGTTCTTC.